This TCR beta chain was recovered during a study of tissue T cells after allogeneic stem cell transplantation. The table came from immunoSEQ multiplex PCR; TCRdb's copy has only in-frame clones and leaves some out. Here the sample spans tens of thousands of clones, approximately 92% being singletons. In germline, CDR1 is SGHTA, CDR2 FQGNSA. Trimming removed 5 bases at V and 4 bases at J, with 10 bases between. The CDR3 has 13 residues. The chain links TRBV7-2 to TRBJ2-3; no reliable D call. The TCR comes from a woman aged 40-69 years who later had graft-versus-host disease after an allogeneic stem cell transplant. Sequencing used blood, obtained before transplantation. The CDR3 DNA reads as TGTGCCAGCAGCATAAGCTCGTCAGATACGCAGTATTTT. This gives the protein CASSISSSDTQYF.